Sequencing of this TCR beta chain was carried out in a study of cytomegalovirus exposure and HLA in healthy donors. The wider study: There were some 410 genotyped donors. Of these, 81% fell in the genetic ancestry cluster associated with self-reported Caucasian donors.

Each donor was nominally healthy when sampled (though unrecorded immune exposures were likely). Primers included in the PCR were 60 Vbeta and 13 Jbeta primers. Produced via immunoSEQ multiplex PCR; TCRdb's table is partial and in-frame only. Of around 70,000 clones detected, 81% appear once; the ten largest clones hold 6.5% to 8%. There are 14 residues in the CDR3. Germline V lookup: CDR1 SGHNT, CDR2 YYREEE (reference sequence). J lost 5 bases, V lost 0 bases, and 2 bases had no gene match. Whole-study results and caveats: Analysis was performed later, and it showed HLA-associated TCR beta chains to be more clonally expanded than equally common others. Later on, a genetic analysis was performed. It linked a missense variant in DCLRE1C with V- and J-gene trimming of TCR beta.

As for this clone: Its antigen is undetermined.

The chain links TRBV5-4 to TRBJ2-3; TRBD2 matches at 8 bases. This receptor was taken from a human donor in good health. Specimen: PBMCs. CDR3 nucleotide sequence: TGTGCCAGCAGCTTGGGCGGGGGGTTAGATACGCAGTATTTT. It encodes CASSLGGGLDTQYF. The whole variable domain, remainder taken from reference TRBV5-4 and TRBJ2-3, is ETGVTQSPTHLIKTRGQQVTLRCSSQSGHNTVSWYQQALGQGPQFIFQYYREEENGRGNFPPRFSGLQFPNYSSELNVNALELDDSALYLCASSLGGGLDTQYFGPGTRLTVL.